The 9 T cell receptor beta chains below come from one sample, sequenced in a study of blood T cell repertoires in COVID-19 (dated by TCRdb to 2019 to 2021). Library method: the immunoSEQ multiplex PCR assay. Imported from immuneACCESS, the table was reduced by TCRdb to in-frame sequences with V and J called. These copies leave out some clones; in studies compared against another copy, an unresolved V gene accounts for under half, and the cause of the remainder is not known. Recorded for this sample are roughly 180,000 clones; 85% to 90% of them occurred a single time. The top ten constitute 6.2% of the sample. The source material was PBMCs or T cells enriched from blood (not recorded which). These receptors came from a man in his forties who had recovered from COVID-19.

This clone has only a few counts. The chain couples TRBV5-4 to TRBJ2-7; TRBD1 agrees at 9 bases. The germline V gene encodes CDR1 SGHNT and CDR2 YYREEE (reference sequence). The CDR3 sequence is 14 residues long. V lost 4 bases to trimming and J lost 4 bases; unmatched junction nucleotides: 6. The chain's CDR3 is CASSPPGQGYEQYF. In nucleotides, the CDR3 is TGTGCCAGCAGCCCCCCGGGACAGGGTTACGAGCAGTACTTC.

CDR3 sequence: CASSPGLAGTGELFF. CDR3 in DNA: TGTGCCAGCAGTCCCGGACTAGCGGGGACCGGGGAGCTGTTTTTT. The genes are TRBV28 and TRBJ2-2; TRBD2 matches 12 bases. J was trimmed by 5 bases and V by 5 bases; bases with no gene match: 3. Germline V CDR1 and CDR2: MDHEN, SYDVKM. The CDR3 has 15 amino acids.

The chain joins TRBV18 to TRBJ2-7; maybe TRBD1 (6 bases). Trimming took off 1 base at V and 4 bases at J, with 17 bases between the two ends. CDR1 is KGHSH and CDR2 is LQKENI in the germline V gene. CDR3 length: 16 amino acids. The CDR3 region has the DNA TGTGCCAGCTCACCACGGGCAGGGGTCTCAAGTTACGAGCAGTACTTC. Translation gives CASSPRAGVSSYEQYF. The full variable domain, with the rest looked up from reference TRBV18 and TRBJ2-7, is NAGVMQNPRHLVRRRGQEARLRCSPMKGHSHVYWYRQLPEEGLKFMVYLQKENIIDESGMPKERFSAEFPKEGPSILRIQQVVRGDSAAYFCASSPRAGVSSYEQYFGPGTRLTVT.

This clone was counted a single time. At the DNA level, this CDR3 is encoded by other sequences in the same sample as well. The chain has TRBV19 and TRBJ1-1; 7 bases are shared with TRBD1. Per germline, CDR1 LNHDA and CDR2 SQIVND (reference sequence). Unmatched junction bases numbered 7, after V lost 4 bases and J lost 5 bases. The CDR3 loop spans 14 amino acids. CDR3 coding DNA: TGTGCCAGTAGTAAAGCAGGGGGTATTACTGAAGCTTTCTTT. Its translation: CASSKAGGITEAFF. The whole variable domain, remainder taken from reference TRBV19 and TRBJ1-1, is DGGITQSPKYLFRKEGQNVTLSCEQNLNHDAMYWYRQDPGQGLRLIYYSQIVNDFQKGDIAEGYSVSREKKESFPLTVTSAQKNPTAFYLCASSKAGGITEAFFGQGTRLTVV.

The chain has TRBV5-1 and TRBJ2-1; perhaps TRBD2 as D (6 bases). This CDR3 spans 15 amino acids. Deletions cut 4 bases from V and 4 bases from J, with 15 bases between. The germline V gene encodes CDR1 SGHRS and CDR2 YFSETQ. CDR3 sequence: CASSPAGTEYNEQFF. The CDR3 region has the DNA TGCGCCAGCAGCCCAGCAGGGACTGAATACAATGAGCAGTTCTTC.

The rearrangement links TRBV27 to TRBJ1-2, with D possibly TRBD1 on 5 matching bases. This CDR3 has 13 amino acids. V was clipped by 5 bases and J by 4 bases, with 11 bases between them. CDR1 and CDR2 from the germline V gene are MNHEY and SMNVEV (reference sequence). The CDR3 here is CASSEQVGYGYTF. CDR3 DNA sequence: TGTGCCAGCAGTGAACAGGTCGGCTATGGCTACACCTTC.

V usage is TRBV10-3 and J usage is TRBJ2-7, with TRBD2 as a possible D gene (6 bases). The CDR3 is made up of 12 amino acids. Trimming cost V 7 bases and J 7 bases, with 14 bases left between them. The germline V gene has CDR1 ENHRY and CDR2 SYGVKD. The CDR3 region is CAITETSGEQYF. The CDR3 nucleotides read TGTGCCATCACCGAGACTAGTGGGGAGCAGTACTTC.

The V and J genes are TRBV3-1 (or the pseudogene TRBV3-2) and TRBJ1-3, with a weak D call TRBD1 (6 bases). With 0 bases removed from V and 5 bases from J, the gap between germline ends came to 17 bases. The CDR3 covers 17 residues. The germline V gene encodes CDR1 LGHDT and CDR2 YNNKEL (reference sequence). CDR3 in amino acids: CASSQEGTRSLRNTIYF. The CDR3 nucleotides read TGTGCCAGCAGCCAAGAGGGGACACGGTCTCTCCGAAACACCATATATTTT.

Here the CDR3 DNA reads TGTGCCAGCAGTCCTACGGTTCTCGCGGGCTACACCTTC. Residues: CASSPTVLAGYTF. This rearrangement joins TRBV27 to TRBJ1-2; no definite D call. The CDR3 consists of 13 residues. CDR1 is MNHEY and CDR2 is SMNVEV in the germline V gene (reference sequence). Trimming shortened V by 5 bases and J by 8 bases, and 15 bases separated the two germline ends.